These 12 T cell receptor beta chains originate from one sample sequenced in a study of blood T cell repertoires in COVID-19. Clones were read by immunoSEQ multiplex PCR, and TCRdb kept only the in-frame ones, dropping some. The data show over 50,000 clones, with 80% to 90% seen just once and approximately 4% held by the top ten. The sample consisted of PBMCs or T cells enriched from blood (not recorded which). These receptors all come from a woman aged 40 to 50 with acute COVID-19.

The chain combines TRBV9 with TRBJ1-1, with D perhaps matching TRBD1 (6 bases). Germline lookup yields CDR1 SGDLS and CDR2 YYNGEE. The CDR3 runs 15 residues. V dropped 6 bases and J dropped 4 bases, with 19 bases sitting between them. CDR3 bases: TGTGCCAGCACCCGGGGAGGGGGGGGTGGCACTGAAGCTTTCTTT. This translates into CASTRGGGGGTEAFF.

The V gene is TRBV5-4, the J gene TRBJ1-6, with no clear D. V gave up 1 base and J gave up 13 bases, with 9 bases separating them. This CDR3 has 12 residues. Germline-derived CDR1 and CDR2 are SGHNT and YYREEE (reference sequence). The CDR3 spells CASSLPYSPLHF. For the CDR3, the DNA is TGTGCCAGCAGCTTGCCGTACTCGCCCCTCCACTTT.

V is TRBV19 and J is TRBJ1-1; a possible D gene is TRBD1 (5 bases). From germline, CDR1 is LNHDA and CDR2 SQIVND (reference sequence). There are 14 residues in the CDR3. Trimming removed 7 bases from V and 0 bases from J, with 12 bases in between. The CDR3 region has the DNA TGTGCCAGTAATCATAGGGGTCTGAACACTGAAGCTTTCTTT. Amino acids: CASNHRGLNTEAFF. Together with reference TRBV19 and TRBJ1-1, the CDR3 gives the full variable domain: DGGITQSPKYLFRKEGQNVTLSCEQNLNHDAMYWYRQDPGQGLRLIYYSQIVNDFQKGDIAEGYSVSREKKESFPLTVTSAQKNPTAFYLCASNHRGLNTEAFFGQGTRLTVV.

J is TRBJ1-5 and V is TRBV5-5; 9 positions agree with TRBD1. There are 16 residues in the CDR3. Looked up from germline, CDR1 is SGHKS and CDR2 is YYEKEE (reference sequence). Trimming removed 4 bases from V and 0 bases from J; junction bases left unmatched: 5. DNA for the CDR3: TGTGCCAGCAGCGCGGGACAGGGCTATAGCAATCAGCCCCAGCATTTT. Amino acid sequence: CASSAGQGYSNQPQHF.

The V gene is TRBV11-2, the J gene TRBJ1-2; the D gene is possibly TRBD1 (5 bases). CDR1 SGHAT and CDR2 FQNNGV come from the germline V gene. There are 13 residues in the CDR3. V was pared by 3 bases and J by 8 bases, with 13 bases between. The CDR3 is CASSLDPHRGYTF. The CDR3 coding sequence is TGTGCCAGCAGCTTGGACCCCCACAGGGGCTACACCTTC.

This clone was detected only once. The chain uses TRBV2 and TRBJ2-7, with 14 bases matching TRBD2. Losses at the gene ends were 5 bases for V and 6 bases for J; bases not matched to a gene: 21. The V gene's germline CDR1 is SNHLY and CDR2 FYNNEI. The CDR3 is 20 residues long. CDR3 bases: TGTGCCAGCAGTAGAGGACAGACGGGACTAGCGGGAGTCTCGTCTGGCGAGCAGTACTTC. Protein: CASSRGQTGLAGVSSGEQYF.

The chain couples TRBV10-3 to TRBJ2-7; D is perhaps TRBD2 (5 bases). The CDR3 has 14 amino acids. The V gene's germline CDR1 is ENHRY and CDR2 SYGVKD. The V end was cut by 11 bases, the J end by 7 bases, with 24 bases between. Here the CDR3 reads CAAATAEIRGEQYF. In DNA form, the CDR3 reads TGTGCCGCGGCCACCGCGGAGATACGAGGGGAGCAGTACTTC.

This sequence joins TRBV20-1 and TRBJ2-1, with 7 positions matching TRBD2. The CDR3 has 15 amino acids. Germline lookup yields CDR1 DFQATT and CDR2 SNEGSKA (reference sequence). J lost 4 bases, V lost 3 bases, and 9 bases had no gene match. DNA for the CDR3: TGCAGTGCTAGTTGGGGGTCTAGCGGATACAATGAGCAGTTCTTC. Protein sequence: CSASWGSSGYNEQFF.

The V and J genes are TRBV10-3 and TRBJ2-3; 10 bases map to TRBD2. The CDR3 contains 18 residues. Germline V gene data show CDR1 as ENHRY and CDR2 as SYGVKD. The V gene end was trimmed by 0 bases and the J gene end by 2 bases; junction bases not matched to a gene: 8. CDR3 region: CAISESASGGPITDTQYF. CDR3 nucleotide sequence: TGTGCCATCAGTGAGTCGGCTAGCGGGGGCCCGATCACAGATACGCAGTATTTT.

The CDR3 sequence is CASSVAPSGNTGELFF. CDR3 coding DNA: TGTGCCAGCAGCGTAGCTCCTAGCGGAAACACCGGGGAGCTGTTTTTT. V gene TRBV9 combines with J gene TRBJ2-2; 7 bases align to TRBD2. V trimming: 0 bases; J trimming: 2 bases; junction bases outside the gene matches: 4. Germline CDR1 is SGDLS and CDR2 is YYNGEE. The CDR3 is 16 residues long.

This clone came up a few times. J is TRBJ2-7 and V is TRBV30; weak D call: TRBD2 (6 bases). The V gene lost 7 bases and the J gene lost 0 bases, with 16 bases spanning the gap. CDR3 size: 14 residues. Per the germline V gene, CDR1 is GTSNPN and CDR2 is SVGIG (reference sequence). The CDR3 DNA sequence: TGTGCCTTCCCTGACTTGCGGGGCTCCTACGAGCAGTACGTC. Encoded protein: CAFPDLRGSYEQYV.

V and J are TRBV19 and TRBJ2-5; 10 positions match TRBD2. The CDR3 has 15 amino acids. Germline CDR1 reads LNHDA; CDR2 reads SQIVND (reference sequence). J lost 0 bases, V lost 5 bases, and 3 bases had no gene match. The CDR3 nucleotides are TGTGCCAGTAGTGGGACTAGCGCGTACCAAGAGACCCAGTACTTC. It encodes CASSGTSAYQETQYF.